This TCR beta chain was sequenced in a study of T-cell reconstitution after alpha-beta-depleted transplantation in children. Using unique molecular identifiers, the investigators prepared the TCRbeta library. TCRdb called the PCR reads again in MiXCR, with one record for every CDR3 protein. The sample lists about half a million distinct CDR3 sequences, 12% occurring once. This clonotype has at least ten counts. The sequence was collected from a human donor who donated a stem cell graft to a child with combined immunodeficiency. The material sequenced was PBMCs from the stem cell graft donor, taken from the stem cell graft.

The CDR3 spells CATSSERRETQYF. The CDR3 DNA reads TGTGCCACCAGCAGTGAGAGGAGAGAGACCCAGTACTTC. The V and J genes are TRBV15 and TRBJ2-5; no clear D gene. The CDR3 contains 13 residues. V lost 3 bases and J lost 4, with 9 bases in between. CDR1 LNHNV and CDR2 YYDKDF come from the germline V gene (reference sequence).